The clone carrying this T cell receptor beta chain was found a few times. The sample is drawn from a study of blood T cells in healthy people across ages. V lost 0 bases, J lost 4 bases, and 12 bases lay in between. In germline, CDR1 is DFQATT, CDR2 SNEGSKA (reference sequence). The CDR3 length is 14 residues. Primers used in a second PCR of about 6 to 12 cycles were a sample-barcoded 5' primer and a J-beta primer mix. TCRdb reanalysed the 5' RACE reads using MiXCR and keeps one entry per CDR3 protein. The data hold 1.5 million to 2 million distinct CDR3 sequences, with 34% observed a single time. The TCR sequence derives from a woman aged 25 to 39 in good health. V gene TRBV20-1 combines with J gene TRBJ2-5; D not resolved. Sequenced: blood. The CDR3 nucleotides read TGCAGTGCTAGAGATCGCCGGAGTCGAGAGACCCAGTACTTC. This translates into CSARDRRSRETQYF.